This T cell receptor (beta chain) was identified in a study of blood T cell repertoires in COVID-19. Study-wide context: T cells, B-cell-depleted T cells, or PBMCs supplied cDNA or gDNA.

Trimming shortened V by 6 bases and J by 4 bases, and 19 bases separated the two germline ends. Germline lookup yields CDR1 MDHEN and CDR2 SYDVKM. CDR3 length equals 15 residues. Method: immunoSEQ multiplex PCR; TCRdb's copy keeps in-frame clones and lacks some. The data contain 60,000 to 70,000 clones, about 86% of them singletons. The J gene is TRBJ2-7, the V gene TRBV28; TRBD2 might be the D (7 bases). The sequence was obtained from a woman aged 55 to 70 with acute or convalescent COVID-19. Sequenced material: peripheral blood. CDR3 coding DNA: TGTGCCAGCAGCCCGGCAGGTGGGGGGGCTTACGAGCAGTACTTC. Its translation is CASSPAGGGAYEQYF.